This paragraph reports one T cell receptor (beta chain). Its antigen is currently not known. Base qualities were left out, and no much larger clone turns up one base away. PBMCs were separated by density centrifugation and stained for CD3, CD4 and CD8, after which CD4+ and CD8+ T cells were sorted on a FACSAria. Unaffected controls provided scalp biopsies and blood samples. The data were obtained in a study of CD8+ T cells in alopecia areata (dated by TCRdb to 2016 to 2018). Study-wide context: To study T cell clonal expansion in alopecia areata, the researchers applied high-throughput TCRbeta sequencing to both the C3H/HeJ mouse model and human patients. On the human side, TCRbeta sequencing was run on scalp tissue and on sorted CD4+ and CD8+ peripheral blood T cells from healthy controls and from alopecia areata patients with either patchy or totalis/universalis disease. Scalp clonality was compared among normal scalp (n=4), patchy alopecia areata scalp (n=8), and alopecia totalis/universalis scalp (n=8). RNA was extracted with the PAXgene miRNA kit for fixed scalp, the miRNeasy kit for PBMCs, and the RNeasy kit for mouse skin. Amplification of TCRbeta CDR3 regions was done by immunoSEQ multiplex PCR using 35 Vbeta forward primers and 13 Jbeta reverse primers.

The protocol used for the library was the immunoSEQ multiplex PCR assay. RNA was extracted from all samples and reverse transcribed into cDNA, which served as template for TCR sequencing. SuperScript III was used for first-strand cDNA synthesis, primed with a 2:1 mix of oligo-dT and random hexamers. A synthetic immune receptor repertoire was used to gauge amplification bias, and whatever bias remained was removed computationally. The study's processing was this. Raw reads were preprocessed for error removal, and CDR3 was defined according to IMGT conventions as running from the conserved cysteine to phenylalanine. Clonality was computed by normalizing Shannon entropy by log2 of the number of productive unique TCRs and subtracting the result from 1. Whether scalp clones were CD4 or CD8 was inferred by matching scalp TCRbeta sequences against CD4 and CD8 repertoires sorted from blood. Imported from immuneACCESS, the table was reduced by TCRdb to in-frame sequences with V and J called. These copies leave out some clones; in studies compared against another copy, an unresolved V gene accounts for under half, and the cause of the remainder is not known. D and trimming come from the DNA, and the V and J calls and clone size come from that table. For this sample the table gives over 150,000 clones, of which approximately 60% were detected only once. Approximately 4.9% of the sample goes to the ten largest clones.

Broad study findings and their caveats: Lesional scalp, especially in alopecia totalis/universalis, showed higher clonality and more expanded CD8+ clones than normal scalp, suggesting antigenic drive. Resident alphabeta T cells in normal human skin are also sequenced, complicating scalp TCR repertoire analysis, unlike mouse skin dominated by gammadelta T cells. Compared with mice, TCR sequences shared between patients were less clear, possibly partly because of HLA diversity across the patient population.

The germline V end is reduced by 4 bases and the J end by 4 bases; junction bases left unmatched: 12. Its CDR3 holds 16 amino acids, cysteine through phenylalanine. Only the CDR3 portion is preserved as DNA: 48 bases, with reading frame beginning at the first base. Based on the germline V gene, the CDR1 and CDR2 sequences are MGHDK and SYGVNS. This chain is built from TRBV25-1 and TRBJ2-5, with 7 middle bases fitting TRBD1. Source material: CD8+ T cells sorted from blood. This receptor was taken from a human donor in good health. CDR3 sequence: CASSALPRTGGETQYF. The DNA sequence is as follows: TGTGCCAGCAGTGCTCTCCCCCGGACAGGTGGAGAGACCCAGTACTTC.